This T cell receptor beta chain was identified during a study of T cells after yellow fever vaccination. General observations from the study: At 95% to 97% for CD4 and 75% to 90% for CD8, most primary-vaccination clones showed up again after the booster. A weaker but faster secondary response was observed, peaking on day 5 versus 15.

Making TCR cDNA involved 5'RACE template switching, which added UMIs and a universal primer site. TCRdb independently ran MiXCR on the 5' RACE reads; one entry per CDR3 protein. The sample contains approximately 550,000 distinct CDR3 sequences, under 25% of which appear only once. Notes on this clonotype: Its specificity is unknown.

The J segment lost 5 bases and the V segment lost 6 bases, leaving 16 bases of the junction unmatched. This CDR3 is 18 amino acids long. CDR1 SGHRS and CDR2 YFSETQ come from the germline V gene. This TCR was sampled from a man aged 30 to 39 who received the YFV17D yellow fever vaccine. The gene calls are TRBV5-1 and TRBJ2-5; the match to TRBD2 covers 13 bases. Sequenced material: PBMCs, taken 15 days after the yellow fever booster vaccination. CDR3 DNA: TGCGCCAGCACACCCGCCGGGACTAGCGGGATTAGTAGGGAGACCCAGTACTTC. It specifies CASTPAGTSGISRETQYF.